The clone carrying this TCR beta chain has a single count. Its antigen is as yet unknown. The entry originates in a study of shared clonotypes between healthy human individuals. Study as a whole: Per donor, three plates held CD4 naive cells, three held CD4 memory, two held CD8 naive and one held CD8 memory. Study results and caveats: The small donor group covered limited genetic and exposure diversity.

On sorted subsets, replicate PCRs used about 200 ng DNA, or about 30,000 T cell genomes. Here immunoSEQ multiplex PCR was the method, and the copy in TCRdb shows in-frame clones only, minus some. Among approximately 1.5 million clones listed, just under 99% were seen once. The V segment lost 1 base and the J segment 4 bases; nucleotides outside the gene matches: 16. The CDR3 spans 20 residues. Germline CDR1 reads MGHRA; CDR2 reads YSYEKL. A CD45RA-negative memory subset and a CD45RA+ naive subset were separated from the CD4+ cells. The sequenced material came from naive CD4+ T cells sorted from blood. Subset defined: CD45RA+ positively selected. The sequence was collected from a man aged 25 to 40 in good health. The J gene is TRBJ2-7, the V gene TRBV4-1; 13 bases agree with TRBD2. The CDR3 sequence is CASSQAFSRGTSGKWYEQYF. The CDR3, as DNA: TGCGCCAGCAGCCAAGCCTTTTCCCGCGGGACTAGCGGGAAATGGTACGAGCAGTACTTC.